Below, 22 T cell receptor beta chains from the same sample are listed, as sequenced in a study of PD-1 blockade in classical Hodgkin lymphoma. Relapse was seen in all patients after autologous stem cell transplantation, and brentuximab vedotin exposure was variable. The method was immunoSEQ multiplex PCR; TCRdb's version includes in-frame clones alone and lacks a portion of them. The data hold over 50,000 clones, with over 70% observed a single time. The sample consisted of peripheral blood mononuclear cells (PBMCs), taken at baseline. These receptors were collected from a human donor with classical Hodgkin lymphoma.

The chain employs TRBV7-6 and TRBJ2-2; 8 nucleotides agree with TRBD2. V lost 4 bases, J lost 2 bases, and 6 bases stayed unmatched. CDR1 SGHVS and CDR2 FNYEAQ come from the germline V gene. CDR3 length: 16 residues. The CDR3 nucleotides are TGTGCCAGCAGCTCTTACTTAGCGGGAAACACCGGGGAGCTGTTTTTT. This sequence encodes CASSSYLAGNTGELFF.

The rearrangement uses TRBV11-2 and TRBJ2-3, with TRBD2 as a possible D gene (5 bases). The CDR3 runs to 13 residues. The germline V gene encodes CDR1 SGHAT and CDR2 FQNNGV. The V end lost 1 base, the J end lost 6 bases, and 8 bases lay between the germline ends. The DNA for the CDR3 is TGTGCCAGCAGCTTAGGGACTCTGGATACGCAGTATTTT. Translation gives CASSLGTLDTQYF.

The gene calls are TRBV7-9 and TRBJ2-1; 8 bases align to TRBD2. The V and J ends lost 1 base and 3 bases, in that order; junction bases with no gene match: 2. The CDR3 consists of 15 residues. Germline-derived CDR1 and CDR2 are SEHNR and FQNEAQ (reference sequence). The CDR3 DNA follows: TGTGCCAGCAGCTTAGGGCTAGCGGGCTACAATGAGCAGTTCTTC. It is translated as CASSLGLAGYNEQFF. The full variable domain, with the rest looked up from reference TRBV7-9 and TRBJ2-1, is DTGVSQNPRHKITKRGQNVTFRCDPISEHNRLYWYRQTLGQGPEFLTYFQNEAQLEKSRLLSDRFSAERPKGSFSTLEIQRTEQGDSAMYLCASSLGLAGYNEQFFGPGTRLTVL.

This chain connects TRBV30 to TRBJ2-1, with D maybe TRBD1 (8 bases). The CDR3 length is 14 residues. V lost 5 bases to trimming and J lost 3 bases, with 14 bases between them. Germline lookup yields CDR1 GTSNPN and CDR2 SVGIG (reference sequence). This CDR3 is CAWEQGGYYNEQFF. The CDR3 DNA sequence: TGTGCCTGGGAACAGGGGGGGTACTACAATGAGCAGTTCTTC.

This rearrangement joins TRBV29-1 to TRBJ2-1; D gene unclear. CDR3 length: 10 amino acids. Trimming took off 2 bases at V and 7 bases at J, with 3 bases between the two ends. Germline V gene lookup returns CDR1 SQVTM and CDR2 ANQGSEA. CDR3 sequence: CSVEYNEQFF. CDR3 in DNA: TGCAGCGTTGAATATAATGAGCAGTTCTTC.

This chain links TRBV2 with TRBJ2-1, with D uncertain. Between the trimmed V and J ends, which lost 5 bases and 9 bases, there was a span of 8 bases. The CDR3 is 11 amino acids. Germline V CDR1 and CDR2: SNHLY, FYNNEI. CDR3 nucleotide sequence: TGTGCCAGCAGTATTCGTCCTGAGCAGTTCTTC. Translated: CASSIRPEQFF.

The chain uses TRBV6-5 and TRBJ1-6; D gene ambiguous. This CDR3 is built from 15 residues. Germline CDR1 is MNHEY and CDR2 is SVGAGI. The germline V and J ends were trimmed by 5 bases and 7 bases, with 15 bases remaining between them. CDR3 sequence (DNA): TGTGCCAGCAGTCGACGGCCGCCTCAAAATTCACCCCTCCACTTT. Protein product: CASSRRPPQNSPLHF.

This sequence joins TRBV6-5 and TRBJ2-6; D is perhaps TRBD2 (6 bases). This CDR3 contains 16 residues. Trimming removed 2 bases at V and 0 bases at J, with 8 bases between. Germline assignment: CDR1 MNHEY and CDR2 SVGAGI. The DNA of the CDR3 is TGTGCCAGCAGTTACCCCGGGAGCTCTGGGGCCAACGTCCTGACTTTC. This gives the protein CASSYPGSSGANVLTF.

This chain uses TRBV5-5 with TRBJ2-7; no definite D call. V was clipped by 0 bases and J by 4 bases, with 2 bases between them. The CDR3 spans 11 residues. The V gene's germline CDR1 is SGHKS and CDR2 YYEKEE (reference sequence). This chain's CDR3 is CASSLGYEQYV. The CDR3 DNA reads as TGTGCCAGCAGCTTGGGGTACGAGCAGTACGTC.

The chain has TRBV27 and TRBJ2-6; the D gene is possibly TRBD1 (6 bases). There are 17 residues in the CDR3. Germline CDR1 is MNHEY and CDR2 is SMNVEV (reference sequence). V gave up 2 bases and J gave up 1 base, with 12 bases separating them. CDR3 loop: CASSLGRGRSGANVLTF. DNA of the CDR3: TGTGCCAGCAGTTTAGGCAGGGGTCGGTCTGGGGCCAACGTCCTGACTTTC.

This clone has just one count. The CDR3 region has the DNA TGCGCCAGCAGCTTTGGTCAGGGAAGCAATCAGCCCCAGCATTTT. This translates into CASSFGQGSNQPQHF. The rearrangement links TRBV5-1 to TRBJ1-5, with a possible D match to TRBD1 (5 bases). Per germline, CDR1 SGHRS and CDR2 YFSETQ. Trimming cost V 2 bases and J 1 base, with 10 bases left between them. This CDR3 comprises 15 residues. Together with reference TRBV5-1 and TRBJ1-5, the CDR3 gives the full variable domain: KAGVTQTPRYLIKTRGQQVTLSCSPISGHRSVSWYQQTPGQGLQFLFEYFSETQRNKGNFPGRFSGRQFSNSRSEMNVSTLELGDSALYLCASSFGQGSNQPQHFGDGTRLSIL.

The rearrangement joins TRBV19 to TRBJ1-2, with 7 bases that match TRBD1. The germline V gene has CDR1 LNHDA and CDR2 SQIVND (reference sequence). Trimming took 4 bases from V and 2 from J; bases not matched to a gene: 4. The CDR3 has 14 amino acids. Here the CDR3 DNA reads TGTGCCAGTAGTACCCAGGGGGGCAACTATGGCTACACCTTC. Translated: CASSTQGGNYGYTF.

This clone turned up a few times. CDR3 residues: CASSLGGSTDTQYF. CDR3 nucleotide sequence: TGTGCCAGCAGCTTGGGAGGGAGCACAGATACGCAGTATTTT. The chain carries TRBV5-5 and TRBJ2-3; tentatively, D is TRBD2 (5 bases). CDR3 length: 14 residues. The germline V gene encodes CDR1 SGHKS and CDR2 YYEKEE (reference sequence). V lost 0 bases to trimming and J lost 0 bases, with 5 bases between them. The full variable domain, with the rest looked up from reference TRBV5-5 and TRBJ2-3, is DAGVTQSPTHLIKTRGQQVTLRCSPISGHKSVSWYQQVLGQGPQFIFQYYEKEERGRGNFPDRFSARQFPNYSSELNVNALLLGDSALYLCASSLGGSTDTQYFGPGTRLTVL.

This clone was seen once. V gene TRBV27 combines with J gene TRBJ2-1; D is unclear. This CDR3 contains 16 residues. Germline lookup yields CDR1 MNHEY and CDR2 SMNVEV (reference sequence). V was cut by 0 bases and J by 8 bases, with 17 bases left in between. CDR3 in amino acids: CASSLSGFRRFDEQFF. The CDR3 DNA reads TGTGCCAGCAGTTTATCGGGATTTCGACGCTTCGATGAGCAGTTCTTC.

There are a few counts of this clone. The chain has TRBV7-9 and TRBJ2-2; D is unclear. The CDR3 has 15 residues. Germline V lookup: CDR1 SEHNR, CDR2 FQNEAQ (reference sequence). The V and J ends lost 5 bases and 2 bases respectively, with 12 bases between them. CDR3 in DNA: TGTGCCAGCAGCCCGGTAGCAGTTAACACCGGGGAGCTGTTTTTT. It yields the protein CASSPVAVNTGELFF.

The V and J genes are TRBV7-2 and TRBJ2-7; tentatively, D is TRBD2 (6 bases). There are 16 residues in the CDR3. V lost 4 bases and J 2 bases, leaving 18 bases between the germline ends. Germline V gene lookup returns CDR1 SGHTA and CDR2 FQGNSA. CDR3 loop: CASSSERLREPYEQYF. The CDR3 nucleotides are TGTGCCAGCAGCTCTGAACGGCTCCGGGAGCCCTACGAGCAGTACTTC. Variable domain in full (rest from reference TRBV7-2 and TRBJ2-7): GAGVSQSPSNKVTEKGKDVELRCDPISGHTALYWYRQSLGQGLEFLIYFQGNSAPDKSGLPSDRFSAERTGGSVSTLTIQRTQQEDSAVYLCASSSERLREPYEQYFGPGTRLTVT.

This sequence joins TRBV9 and TRBJ2-1; no firm D call. Germline V CDR1 and CDR2: SGDLS, YYNGEE. The CDR3 contains 12 residues. V lost 0 bases and J 5 bases, leaving 3 bases between the germline ends. The CDR3 DNA is TGTGCCAGCAGCGTAGGCGACAATGAGCAGTTCTTC. Translation gives CASSVGDNEQFF.

The chain links TRBV27 to TRBJ2-7, with 7 bases that match TRBD1. Losses at the gene ends were 6 bases for V and 5 bases for J; bases not matched to a gene: 7. CDR1 and CDR2 (germline): MNHEY, SMNVEV (reference sequence). The CDR3 loop spans 13 amino acids. In DNA, the CDR3 is TGTGCCAGCAGAACCGCAGGGGGTAACGAGCAGTACGTC. It codes for CASRTAGGNEQYV.

V and J are TRBV18 and TRBJ1-3; D is undetermined. CDR3 length equals 14 residues. Germline V gene sequence: CDR1 KGHSH, CDR2 LQKENI. Trimming removed 3 bases at V and 3 bases at J, with 9 bases between. CDR3 sequence reads: CASSPGTSGNTIYF. Here the CDR3 DNA reads TGTGCCAGCTCACCCGGTACCAGTGGAAACACCATATATTTT.

The V gene is TRBV5-1, the J gene TRBJ2-7; 11 nucleotides line up with TRBD2. J lost 3 bases, V lost 4 bases, and 9 bases had no gene match. Per the germline V gene, CDR1 is SGHRS and CDR2 is YFSETQ. The CDR3 consists of 16 residues. The DNA of the CDR3 is TGCGCCAGCAGCGCGACTAGCGGGATCCTTAACTACGAGCAGTACTTC. Its protein is CASSATSGILNYEQYF.

This chain joins TRBV19 and TRBJ1-2; TRBD1 matches at 9 bases. J gave up 8 bases and V 3 bases, and 10 bases lay outside the gene matches. From germline, CDR1 is LNHDA and CDR2 SQIVND (reference sequence). The CDR3 loop spans 15 amino acids. This CDR3 reads CASSMYAGQGHGYTF. CDR3 in DNA: TGTGCCAGTAGTATGTATGCGGGACAGGGACACGGCTACACCTTC. Full variable domain (outside the CDR3, taken from reference TRBV19 and TRBJ1-2): DGGITQSPKYLFRKEGQNVTLSCEQNLNHDAMYWYRQDPGQGLRLIYYSQIVNDFQKGDIAEGYSVSREKKESFPLTVTSAQKNPTAFYLCASSMYAGQGHGYTFGSGTRLTVV.

This chain uses TRBV6-1 with TRBJ1-3; the D gene is possibly TRBD1 (6 bases). V lost 7 bases, J lost 4 bases, and 11 bases lay in between. Germline V gene sequence: CDR1 MNHNS, CDR2 SASEGT. The CDR3 totals 13 residues. CDR3 protein: CASNTGQGNTIYF. CDR3 sequence (DNA): TGTGCCAGCAACACTGGACAGGGAAACACCATATATTTT.